The entry below describes one T cell receptor (beta chain). This CDR3 comprises 13 residues. Trimming took 5 bases from V and 3 from J; bases not matched to a gene: 1. From germline, CDR1 is SGHAT and CDR2 FQNNGV. This entry belongs to a study of cytomegalovirus exposure and HLA in healthy donors. It was with 60 Vbeta and 13 Jbeta primers that the PCR ran. Generated by immunoSEQ multiplex PCR, the TCRdb table keeps only in-frame clones and is missing some. Counted here are under 200,000 clones, over 70% occurring once; the ten biggest clones make up 4.5% to 6%. This TCR derives from a man in his forties in good health and CMV-seronegative. V usage is TRBV11-2 and J usage is TRBJ2-5, with TRBD1 matching 9 bases. Sequencing was done on a sample of PBMCs. The CDR3 spells CASSRDREETQYF. As DNA, the CDR3 is TGTGCCAGCAGCAGGGACAGGGAAGAGACCCAGTACTTC.